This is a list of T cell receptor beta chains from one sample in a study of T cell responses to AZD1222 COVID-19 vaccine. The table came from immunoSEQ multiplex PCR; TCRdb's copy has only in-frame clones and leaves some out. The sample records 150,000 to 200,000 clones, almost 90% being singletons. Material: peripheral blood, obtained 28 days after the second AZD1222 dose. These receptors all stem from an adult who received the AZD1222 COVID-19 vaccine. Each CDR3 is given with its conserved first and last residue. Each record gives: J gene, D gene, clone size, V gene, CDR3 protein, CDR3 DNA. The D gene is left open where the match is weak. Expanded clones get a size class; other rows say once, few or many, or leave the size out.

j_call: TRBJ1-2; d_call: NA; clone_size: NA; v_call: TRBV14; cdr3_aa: CASSAIGRYGYTF; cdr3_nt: TGTGCCAGCAGTGCCATTGGGCGCTATGGCTACACCTTC
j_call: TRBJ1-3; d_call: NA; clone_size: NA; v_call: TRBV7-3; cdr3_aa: CASSLAGGNTIYF; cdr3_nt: TGTGCCAGCAGCTTAGCGGGTGGAAACACCATATATTTT
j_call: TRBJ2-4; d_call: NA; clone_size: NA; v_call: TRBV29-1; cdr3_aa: CSAPPPRGNFLAKNIQYF; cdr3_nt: TGCAGCGCCCCGCCACCGAGAGGGAATTTTCTAGCCAAAAACATTCAGTACTTC
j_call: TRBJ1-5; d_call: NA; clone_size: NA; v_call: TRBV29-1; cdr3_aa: CSVEFGRDQPQHF; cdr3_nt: TGCAGCGTTGAATTTGGCAGAGATCAGCCCCAGCATTTT
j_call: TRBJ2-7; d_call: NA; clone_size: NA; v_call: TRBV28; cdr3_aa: CASSLPMTAGDEQYF; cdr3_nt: TGTGCCAGCAGTTTACCCATGACAGCCGGGGACGAGCAGTACTTC
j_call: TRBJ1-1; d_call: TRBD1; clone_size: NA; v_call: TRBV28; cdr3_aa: CASSSDRGEAFF; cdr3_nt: TGTGCCAGCAGTTCGGACAGGGGTGAAGCTTTCTTT
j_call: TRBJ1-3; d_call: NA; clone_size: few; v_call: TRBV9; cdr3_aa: CASSVRLGGSGNTIYF; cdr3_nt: TGTGCCAGCAGCGTACGGCTGGGGGGCTCTGGAAACACCATATATTTT
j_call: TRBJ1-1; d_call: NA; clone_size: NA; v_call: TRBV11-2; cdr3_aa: CASSPELNTEAFF; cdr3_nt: TGTGCCAGCAGCCCCGAGTTGAACACTGAAGCTTTCTTT
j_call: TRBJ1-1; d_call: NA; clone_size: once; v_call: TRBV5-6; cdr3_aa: CASSPAPGNTEAFF; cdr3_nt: TGTGCCAGCAGCCCGGCCCCAGGGAACACTGAAGCTTTCTTT
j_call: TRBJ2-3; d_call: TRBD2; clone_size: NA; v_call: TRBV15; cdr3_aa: CATSIPGLDTDTQYF; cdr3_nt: TGTGCCACCAGCATCCCGGGACTAGACACAGATACGCAGTATTTT
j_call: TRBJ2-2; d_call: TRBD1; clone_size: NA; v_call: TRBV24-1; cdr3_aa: CATSDFGTANTGELFF; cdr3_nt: TGTGCCACCAGTGATTTTGGGACAGCGAACACCGGGGAGCTGTTTTTT
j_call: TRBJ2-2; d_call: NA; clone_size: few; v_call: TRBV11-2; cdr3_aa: CASSFPGELFF; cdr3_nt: TGTGCCAGCAGCTTCCCCGGGGAGCTGTTTTTT
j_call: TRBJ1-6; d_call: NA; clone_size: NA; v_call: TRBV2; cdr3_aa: CASSEWGGSRDSPLHF; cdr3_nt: TGTGCCAGCAGTGAATGGGGGGGGAGTCGCGATTCACCCCTCCACTTT
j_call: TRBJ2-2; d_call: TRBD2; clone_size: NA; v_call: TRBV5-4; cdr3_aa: CASSLSGLADTGELFF; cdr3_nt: TGTGCCAGCAGCTTATCAGGACTAGCAGACACCGGGGAGCTGTTTTTT
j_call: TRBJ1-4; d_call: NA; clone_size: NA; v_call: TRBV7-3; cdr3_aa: CASSLNGGTTNEKLFF; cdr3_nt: TGTGCCAGCAGCTTAAACGGAGGGACAACTAATGAAAAACTGTTTTTT
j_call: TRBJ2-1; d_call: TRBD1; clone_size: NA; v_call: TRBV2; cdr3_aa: CASSESGTGVFEQFF; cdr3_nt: TGTGCCAGCAGTGAAAGTGGGACAGGGGTTTTTGAGCAGTTCTTC
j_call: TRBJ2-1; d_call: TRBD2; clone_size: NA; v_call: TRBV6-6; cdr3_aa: CASSYNRGGPGDEQFF; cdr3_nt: TGTGCCAGCAGTTATAACCGCGGGGGGCCAGGCGATGAGCAGTTCTTC
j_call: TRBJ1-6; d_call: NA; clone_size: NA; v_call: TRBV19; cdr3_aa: CASSDSFNSPLHF; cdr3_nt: TGTGCCAGTAGCGACAGTTTTAATTCACCCCTCCACTTT
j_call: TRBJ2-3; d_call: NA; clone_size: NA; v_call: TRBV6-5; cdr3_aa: CASSYQPGGPDTQYF; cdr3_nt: TGTGCCAGCAGTTACCAACCAGGGGGGCCGGATACGCAGTATTTT
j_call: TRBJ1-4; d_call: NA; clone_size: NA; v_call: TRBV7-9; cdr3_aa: CASSTGSTNEKLFF; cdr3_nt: TGTGCCAGCAGCACAGGGTCAACTAATGAAAAACTGTTTTTT
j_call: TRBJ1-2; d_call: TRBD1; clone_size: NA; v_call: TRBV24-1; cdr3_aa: CATSDFRGPYGYTF; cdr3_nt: TGTGCCACCAGTGATTTTAGGGGGCCATATGGCTACACCTTC
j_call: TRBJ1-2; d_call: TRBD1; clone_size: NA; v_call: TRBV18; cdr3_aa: CASSPSISGTGYYGYTF; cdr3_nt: TGTGCCAGCTCACCATCTATCTCAGGGACAGGGTACTATGGCTACACCTTC
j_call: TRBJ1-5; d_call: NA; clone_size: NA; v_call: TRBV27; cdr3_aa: CASSPGEGYSNQPQHF; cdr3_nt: TGTGCCAGCAGCCCGGGTGAGGGTTATAGCAATCAGCCCCAGCATTTT
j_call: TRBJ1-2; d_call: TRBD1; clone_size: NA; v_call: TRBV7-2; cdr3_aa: CASSLQGANYGYTF; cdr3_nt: TGTGCCAGCAGCTTACAGGGGGCAAACTATGGCTACACCTTC
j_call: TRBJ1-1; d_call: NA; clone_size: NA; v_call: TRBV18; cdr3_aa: CASSPSGKNTEAFF; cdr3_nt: TGTGCCAGCTCACCATCGGGAAAGAACACTGAAGCTTTCTTT
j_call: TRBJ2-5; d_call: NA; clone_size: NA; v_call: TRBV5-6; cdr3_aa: CASSQAGGETQYF; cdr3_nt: TGTGCCAGCAGCCAGGCCGGGGGAGAGACCCAGTACTTC
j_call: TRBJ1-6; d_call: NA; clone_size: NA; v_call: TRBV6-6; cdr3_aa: CASMEDSPLHF; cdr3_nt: TGTGCCAGCATGGAGGATTCACCCCTCCACTTT
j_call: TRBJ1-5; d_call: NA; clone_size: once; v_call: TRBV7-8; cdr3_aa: CASNVQIDQPQHF; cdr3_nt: TGTGCCTCCAACGTCCAGATTGATCAGCCCCAGCATTTT
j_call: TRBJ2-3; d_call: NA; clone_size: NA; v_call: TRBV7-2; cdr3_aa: CASSETGSDTQYF; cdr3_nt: TGTGCCAGCAGCGAAACAGGATCAGATACGCAGTATTTT
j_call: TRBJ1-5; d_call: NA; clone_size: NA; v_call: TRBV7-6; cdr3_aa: CASSLVLGSQPQHF; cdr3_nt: TGTGCCAGCAGCTTAGTTCTCGGGAGTCAGCCCCAGCATTTT
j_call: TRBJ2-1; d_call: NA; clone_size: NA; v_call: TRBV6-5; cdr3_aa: CASSPVTNNEQFF; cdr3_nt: TGTGCCAGCAGTCCGGTCACCAATAATGAGCAGTTCTTC
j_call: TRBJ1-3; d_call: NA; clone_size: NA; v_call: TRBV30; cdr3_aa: CAWSVWGLGNTIYF; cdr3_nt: TGTGCCTGGAGTGTATGGGGGCTAGGAAACACCATATATTTT
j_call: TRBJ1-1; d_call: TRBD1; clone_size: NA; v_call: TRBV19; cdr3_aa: CASSSESGGANTEAFF; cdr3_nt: TGTGCCAGTAGTTCAGAGTCAGGGGGCGCGAACACTGAAGCTTTCTTT
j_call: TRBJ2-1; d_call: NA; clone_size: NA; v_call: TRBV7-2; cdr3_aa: CASSLDFNSYNEQFF; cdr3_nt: TGTGCCAGCAGCTTAGACTTTAACTCCTACAATGAGCAGTTCTTC
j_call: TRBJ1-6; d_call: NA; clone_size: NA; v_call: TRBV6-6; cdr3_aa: CASSSNNREAQSPLHF; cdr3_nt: TGTGCCAGCAGCTCTAACAACAGGGAGGCTCAGTCACCCCTCCACTTT
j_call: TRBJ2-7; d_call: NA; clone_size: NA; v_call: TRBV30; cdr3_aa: CAWGVGGSEQYF; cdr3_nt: TGTGCCTGGGGGGTCGGGGGTTCCGAGCAGTACTTC
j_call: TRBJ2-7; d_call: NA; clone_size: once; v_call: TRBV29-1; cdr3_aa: CSVEGGQGTYEQYF; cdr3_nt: TGCAGCGTTGAAGGGGGCCAAGGAACCTACGAGCAGTACTTC
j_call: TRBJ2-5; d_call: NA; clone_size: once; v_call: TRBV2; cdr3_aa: CASKGGYQETQYF; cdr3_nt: TGTGCCAGCAAGGGTGGGTACCAAGAGACCCAGTACTTC
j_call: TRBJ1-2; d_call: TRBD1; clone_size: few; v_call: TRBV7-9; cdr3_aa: CASSPDRAYGYTF; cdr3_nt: TGTGCCAGCAGCCCGGACAGGGCCTATGGCTACACCTTC
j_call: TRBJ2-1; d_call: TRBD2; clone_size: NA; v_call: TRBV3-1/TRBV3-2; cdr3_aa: CASSQGEGSNEQFF; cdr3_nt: TGTGCCAGCAGCCAAGGGGAGGGCAGTAATGAGCAGTTCTTC
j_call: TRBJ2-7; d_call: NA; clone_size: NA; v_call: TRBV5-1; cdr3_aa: CASSLGVGARSSYEQYF; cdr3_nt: TGCGCCAGCAGCTTGGGGGTGGGAGCCAGGAGCTCCTACGAGCAGTACTTC
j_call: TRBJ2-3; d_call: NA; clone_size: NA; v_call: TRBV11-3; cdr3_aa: CASSWTSTDTQYF; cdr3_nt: TGTGCCAGCAGCTGGACTAGCACAGATACGCAGTATTTT
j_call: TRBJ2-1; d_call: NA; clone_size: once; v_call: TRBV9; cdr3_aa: CASSADPILNEQFF; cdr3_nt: TGTGCCAGCAGCGCCGACCCAATTCTCAATGAGCAGTTCTTC
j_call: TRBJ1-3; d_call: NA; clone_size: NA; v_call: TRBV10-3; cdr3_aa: CAIRGGGNGNTIYF; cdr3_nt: TGTGCCATACGCGGTGGGGGTAATGGAAACACCATATATTTT
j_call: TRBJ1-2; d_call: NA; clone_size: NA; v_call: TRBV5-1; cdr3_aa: CASSLAQTSLRGYTF; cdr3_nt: TGCGCCAGCAGCTTGGCCCAGACCAGTCTTAGGGGCTACACCTTC
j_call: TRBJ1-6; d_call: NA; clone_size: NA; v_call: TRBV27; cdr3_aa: CASHSSGGTGSPLHF; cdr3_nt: TGTGCCAGCCACTCCTCTGGCGGGACGGGTTCACCCCTCCACTTT
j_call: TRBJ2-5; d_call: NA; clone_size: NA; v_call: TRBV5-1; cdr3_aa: CASSLKQDQETQYF; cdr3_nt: TGCGCCAGCAGCTTGAAACAGGATCAAGAGACCCAGTACTTC
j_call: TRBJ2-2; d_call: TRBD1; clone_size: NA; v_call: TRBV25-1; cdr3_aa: CASSLTGRNTGELFF; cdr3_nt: TGTGCCAGCAGCCTGACAGGGCGGAACACCGGGGAGCTGTTTTTT
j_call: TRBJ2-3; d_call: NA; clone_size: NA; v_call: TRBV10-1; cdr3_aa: CASSKGPATDTQYF; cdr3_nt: TGCGCCAGCAGCAAGGGTCCAGCGACAGATACGCAGTATTTT
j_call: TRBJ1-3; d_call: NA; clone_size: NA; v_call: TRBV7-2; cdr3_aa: CASSPDISGNTIYF; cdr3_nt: TGTGCCAGCAGCCCGGATATCTCTGGAAACACCATATATTTT
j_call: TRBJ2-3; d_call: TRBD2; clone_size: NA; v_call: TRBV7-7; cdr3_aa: CASSLAGGSTDTQYF; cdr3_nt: TGTGCCAGCAGCTTAGCGGGGGGGTCCACAGATACGCAGTATTTT
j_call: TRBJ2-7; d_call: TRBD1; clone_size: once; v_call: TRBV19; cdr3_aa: CASSIGQGYEQYF; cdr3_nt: TGTGCCAGTAGTATAGGACAGGGCTACGAGCAGTACTTC
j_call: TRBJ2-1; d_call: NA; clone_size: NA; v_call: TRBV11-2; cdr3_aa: CASSLSGFDNEQFF; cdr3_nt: TGTGCCAGCAGCTTATCGGGGTTCGACAATGAGCAGTTCTTC
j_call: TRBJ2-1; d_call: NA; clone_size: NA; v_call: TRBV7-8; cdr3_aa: CASSLWGGPKNEQFF; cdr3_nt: TGTGCCAGCAGCTTGTGGGGGGGGCCTAAGAATGAGCAGTTCTTC